This T cell receptor beta chain was identified in a study of blood T cell repertoires in COVID-19. Study information: Acute and convalescent COVID-19 specimens originated in the United States, Italy and Spain.

Seattle enrolled patients during active infection and tracked them longitudinally. The V gene lost 3 bases and the J gene lost 2 bases, with 7 bases spanning the gap. CDR3 length equals 14 residues. The germline CDR1 and CDR2 sequences are LNHDA and SQIVND (reference sequence). How the authors handled the data: Counts of nucleated cells, estimated from reference gene primer amplification, were obtained. This table comes from immunoSEQ multiplex PCR, and its TCRdb copy is limited to in-frame clones, with some not included. The V and J calls and clone size come from that table; D and trimming were worked out from the DNA. The sample gives 100,000 to 120,000 clones, more than 70% of which show up once; about 5.5% is in the top ten.

Sample: peripheral blood. V usage is TRBV19 and J usage is TRBJ1-4; D uncertain. This receptor was taken from a woman aged 55-69 years with COVID-19, enrolled during active disease. The CDR3 spells CASSIQVTNEKLFF. In DNA form, the CDR3 reads TGTGCCAGTAGTATCCAGGTTACTAATGAAAAACTGTTTTTT.